This TCR beta chain was sequenced for a study of T-cell reconstitution after alpha-beta-depleted transplantation in children. CDR1 and CDR2 from the germline V gene are KGHDR and SFDVKD. V lost 9 bases, J lost 3 bases, and 25 bases lay in between. CDR3 length equals 17 residues. The sample holds a few counts of this clonotype. Unique molecular identifiers were incorporated during preparation of the TCRbeta library. TCRdb re-analysed the PCR reads in MiXCR, keeping a single row per CDR3 protein. This sample has about 540,000 distinct CDR3 sequences, with around 18% found just once. The rearrangement links TRBV24-1 to TRBJ2-5; D may correspond to TRBD1 or TRBD2 (7 bases each). This specimen consisted of PBMCs from the stem cell graft donor, obtained from the stem cell graft. The receptor was derived from a human donor who donated a stem cell graft to a child with acute lymphoblastic leukemia. CDR3 sequence reads: CATGGERPGQYEETQYF. For the CDR3, the DNA is TGTGCCACCGGGGGGGAGCGACCGGGACAGTACGAAGAGACCCAGTACTTC.